These T cell receptor beta chains were read from a single sample in a study of CD4 T cells in relation to SARS-CoV-2 and coronaviruses. Assay: immunoSEQ multiplex PCR; the TCRdb copy retains only in-frame clones and omits some. The top ten clones hold 9.5% to 15% of a sample with approximately 24,000 clones, approximately 72% of them seen once. Their cognate antigens are unknown. Input material: CD4+ T cells from PBMCs, cultured in vitro. These receptors were taken from a human donor in good health. Each CDR3 is given with its conserved first and last residue. A D gene is named only where the DNA matches it firmly. Rows give clone size only sometimes, using once, few, many, or a class for an expanded clone.

j_call,clone_size,d_call,v_call,cdr3_nt,cdr3_aa
TRBJ1-6,-,-,TRBV21-1,TGTGCCAGCAGCAAAGCAGACAGTTCACCCCTCCACTTT,CASSKADSSPLHF
TRBJ2-1,-,TRBD2,TRBV9,TGTGCCAGCAGCCGACTAGCGGGAGAGGATGAGCAGTTCTTC,CASSRLAGEDEQFF
TRBJ1-2,once,TRBD1,TRBV5-1,TGCGCCAGCAGCTCATACGGGACAGGGGACTATGGCTACACCTTC,CASSSYGTGDYGYTF
TRBJ1-6,once,-,TRBV30,TGTGCCTGGAAGCGGGCAGCCCAACTTTATAATTCACCCCTCCACTTT,CAWKRAAQLYNSPLHF
TRBJ2-5,-,-,TRBV19,TGTGCCAGTAGTATAGGAGGTTCGCAAGAGACCCAGTACTTC,CASSIGGSQETQYF
TRBJ2-7,-,-,TRBV3-1/TRBV3-2,TGTGCCAGCAGCCCGTATGAGGGGTACGAGCAGTACTTC,CASSPYEGYEQYF
TRBJ1-1,-,-,TRBV30,TGTGCCTGGTCGACAGGACTGAACACTGAAGCTTTCTTT,CAWSTGLNTEAFF
TRBJ2-3,-,-,TRBV18,TGTGCCAGCTCAGAAAGGACCAGGGATACGCAGTATTTT,CASSERTRDTQYF
TRBJ2-7,-,-,TRBV5-4,TGTGCCAGCAGCCCGTGGGACAACTCCTACGAGCAGTACTTC,CASSPWDNSYEQYF
TRBJ2-7,-,-,TRBV13,TGTGCCAGCAGCTTACTGGCGGGGCCCTACGAGCAGTACTTC,CASSLLAGPYEQYF
TRBJ2-3,once,-,TRBV6-4,TGTGCCAGCAGACCCTCTCTAAACACAGATACGCAGTATTTT,CASRPSLNTDTQYF
TRBJ2-3,-,TRBD2,TRBV19,TGTGCCAGTAGTATGGTGGGCGGGAGAATCACAGATACGCAGTATTTT,CASSMVGGRITDTQYF
TRBJ1-1,few,-,TRBV30,TGTGCCTGGAGAGGTGACGGACGAAGGGCTTTCTTT,CAWRGDGRRAFF
TRBJ1-2,-,TRBD1,TRBV28,TGTGCCAGCAGTTTTGGGACAGGGCTTTACTATGGCTACACCTTC,CASSFGTGLYYGYTF
TRBJ2-1,-,-,TRBV9,TGTGCCAGCAGCGTGGGAAGCGGCTCTAGCTCCTACAATGAGCAGTTCTTC,CASSVGSGSSSYNEQFF
TRBJ1-4,-,-,TRBV10-2,TGCGCCAGCAGCGTTCCAACTAATGAAAAACTGTTTTTT,CASSVPTNEKLFF
TRBJ2-2,-,TRBD1,TRBV3-1/TRBV3-2,TGTGCCAGCAGCCAGAGAAGGACAGGAGGAACCGGGGAGCTGTTTTTT,CASSQRRTGGTGELFF
TRBJ1-2,few,-,TRBV9,TGTGCCAGCAGCGTGGGCACCAACTATGGCTACACCTTC,CASSVGTNYGYTF
TRBJ2-7,few,-,TRBV18,TGTGCCAGCTCACCGGATGCCCTTGAGGAGCAGTACTTC,CASSPDALEEQYF
TRBJ2-1,few,TRBD2,TRBV19,TGTGCCAGTAGTAAAGGTTTTACAGCGGGAGGGAACAATGAGCAGTTCTTC,CASSKGFTAGGNNEQFF
TRBJ1-2,-,-,TRBV6-5,TGTGCCAGCAGTTACAACGAGGATGGCTACACCTTC,CASSYNEDGYTF
TRBJ2-2,once,-,TRBV15,TGTGCCACCAGCAGACGGGACACGGGGGGTACCGGGGAGCTGTTTTTT,CATSRRDTGGTGELFF
TRBJ1-3,-,-,TRBV30,TGTGCTTCTTCCGGACAGAGCACTGGCACCATATATTTT,CASSGQSTGTIYF
TRBJ1-1,-,-,TRBV19,TGTGCCAGTAGTGAGGGACGGGAGAACACTGAAGCTTTCTTT,CASSEGRENTEAFF
TRBJ2-5,-,-,TRBV19,TGTGCCAGTAGTCCGCCGGGACGGGGCCAAGAGACCCAGTACTTC,CASSPPGRGQETQYF
TRBJ2-3,few,-,TRBV28,TGTGCCAGCAGTTCCGGAATGGCAGATACGCAGTATTTT,CASSSGMADTQYF
TRBJ1-2,-,TRBD1,TRBV6-5,TGTGCCAGCAACGGTTTGGGACAGGGTCGAGGCTACACCTTC,CASNGLGQGRGYTF
TRBJ1-2,-,TRBD1,TRBV19,TGTGCCAGTAGGGGACAGGCCCAAGGCTACACCTTC,CASRGQAQGYTF
TRBJ2-4,-,TRBD2,TRBV7-9,TGTGCCAGCAGCTTGAGCGGGAGGGCCCACGACATTCAGTACTTC,CASSLSGRAHDIQYF
TRBJ2-7,once,TRBD1,TRBV6-5,TGTGCCAGCAGTTACCTTAGGGACAGCTCCTACGAGCAGTACTTC,CASSYLRDSSYEQYF
TRBJ2-3,-,TRBD2,TRBV3-1/TRBV3-2,TGTGCCAGCAGCCACACTAGCGGAACTAGCACAGATACGCAGTATTTT,CASSHTSGTSTDTQYF
TRBJ2-5,large,-,TRBV3-1/TRBV3-2,TGTGCCAGCAGCCAAGCGGGAGAGGTAGAGACCCAGTACTTC,CASSQAGEVETQYF
TRBJ2-6,once,-,TRBV25-1,TGTGCCAGCACCCCCCCCTCCGGGGCCAACGTCCTGACTTTC,CASTPPSGANVLTF
TRBJ2-1,-,-,TRBV29-1,TGCAGCGCGATGCCTGGAGGGGGGTACAATGAGCAGTTCTTC,CSAMPGGGYNEQFF
TRBJ2-1,-,-,TRBV5-1,TGCGCCAGCAAGAACCCCACCAGATACAATGAGCAGTTCTTC,CASKNPTRYNEQFF
TRBJ2-6,once,TRBD1,TRBV2,TGTGCCAGCAGCCCGGGACAGCAGGCTGGGGCCAACGTCCTGACTTTC,CASSPGQQAGANVLTF
TRBJ2-3,-,-,TRBV29-1,TGCAGCGTCTACCCGGAGGGTAATGTAGATACGCAGTATTTT,CSVYPEGNVDTQYF
TRBJ2-2,-,TRBD2,TRBV30,TGTGCCTGGAGTAGTTCCCTAGCGGGAGCCGGGGAGCTGTTTTTT,CAWSSSLAGAGELFF
TRBJ1-1,-,TRBD1,TRBV25-1,TGTGCCAGCAGCCCCACAGGGGTAACTGAAGCTTTCTTT,CASSPTGVTEAFF
TRBJ2-2,-,TRBD1,TRBV6-4,TGTGCCAGCAGCGCAGGACAGGACACCGGGGAGCTGTTTTTT,CASSAGQDTGELFF
TRBJ1-2,-,-,TRBV5-5,TGTGCCAGCAGCTTGGTGGCAGCGTCTCACTATGGCTACACCTTC,CASSLVAASHYGYTF
TRBJ1-3,few,-,TRBV19,TGTGCCAGTAAGGGGCCCGTCCGCTCTGGAAACACCATATATTTT,CASKGPVRSGNTIYF
TRBJ2-3,-,-,TRBV5-1,TGCGCCAGCAGCTTGTGGGGAACTAATCAAGATACGCAGTATTTT,CASSLWGTNQDTQYF
TRBJ2-2,-,TRBD1,TRBV6-5,TGTGCCAGCAGTAGGACGACAGGGATCCCCGGGGAGCTGTTTTTT,CASSRTTGIPGELFF
TRBJ2-7,-,TRBD1,TRBV25-1,TGTGCCAGCAGTGACCACCGGGACAGGAACCTCTACGAGCAGTACTTC,CASSDHRDRNLYEQYF
TRBJ1-2,once,-,TRBV6-5,TGTGCCAGCAGTTACTTCAGGGGTAATAACTATGGCTACACCTTC,CASSYFRGNNYGYTF
TRBJ1-4,few,-,TRBV18,TGTGCCAGCTCCCCGGGCTGGGGGACTGAAAAACTGTTTTTT,CASSPGWGTEKLFF
TRBJ1-1,-,-,TRBV4-1,TGCGCCAGCAGCAAAAAGGACAGCATGAACACTGAAGCTTTCTTT,CASSKKDSMNTEAFF